This T cell receptor (beta chain) was sequenced in a study of blood T cells in healthy people across ages. The study, taken as a whole, reports: Naive CD4+ cell counts and diversity both ran higher in long-lived than in aged donors. Bulk PBMC profiling left naive and antigen-experienced comparisons inconclusive.

The CDR3 loop spans 15 amino acids. Trimming cost V 6 bases and J 0 bases; bases outside gene matches: 7. With regard to this clonotype: Its antigen is currently unknown.

Healthy Caucasians from Russia aged about 6 to 90 served as donors. It was ten milliliters of peripheral blood that were drawn from each donor. Using a J-beta primer mix together with a sample-barcoded 5' primer, a second PCR was run for roughly 7 to 12 cycles. TCRdb re-derived calls from the 5' RACE reads in MiXCR, one entry per CDR3 protein. The data contain some 1,800,000 distinct CDR3 sequences, roughly two fifths of them singletons. Material for sequencing was blood. The TCR sequence derives from a human donor in good health. The chain has TRBV12-3 or TRBV12-4 and TRBJ1-2; 7 nucleotides align to TRBD1. The CDR3 spells CASRRDSYSNYGYTF. The CDR3 DNA sequence: TGTGCCAGCAGGAGGGACAGTTATTCTAACTATGGCTACACCTTC.